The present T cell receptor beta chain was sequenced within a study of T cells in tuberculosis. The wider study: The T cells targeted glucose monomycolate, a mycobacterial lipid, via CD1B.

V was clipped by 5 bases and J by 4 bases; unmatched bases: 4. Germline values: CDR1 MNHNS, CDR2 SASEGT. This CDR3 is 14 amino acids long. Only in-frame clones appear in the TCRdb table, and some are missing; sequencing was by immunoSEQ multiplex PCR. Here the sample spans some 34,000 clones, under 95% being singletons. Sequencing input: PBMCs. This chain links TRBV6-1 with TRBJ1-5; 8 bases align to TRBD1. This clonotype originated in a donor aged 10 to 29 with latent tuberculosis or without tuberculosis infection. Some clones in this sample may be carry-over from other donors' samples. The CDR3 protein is CASSLQGGNQPQHF. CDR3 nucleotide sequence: TGTGCCAGCAGTTTACAGGGGGGGAATCAGCCCCAGCATTTT.